This T cell receptor beta chain came from a study of T-cell memory formation after mild COVID-19. TCRdb re-analysed the 5' RACE reads in MiXCR, keeping a single row per CDR3 protein. The data hold about 250,000 distinct CDR3 sequences, with less than 20% observed a single time. The sample holds a few counts of this clonotype. What it binds is unknown. General observations from the study: What remained unconfirmed was the SARS-CoV-2 specificity of second-wave clones peaking on day 37.

This CDR3 has 13 amino acids. Germline CDR1 and CDR2: SQVTM and ANQGSEA. Trimming shortened V by 1 base and J by 4 bases, and 10 bases separated the two germline ends. The rearrangement joins TRBV29-1 to TRBJ1-1; a weak D match, TRBD1 (5 bases). The source of this sequence is an adult woman who had mild COVID-19 (a few samples of this study predate the infection). Cell type and time point are not known. The sample taken for sequencing was PBMCs or a T cell subset sorted from them (not recorded which). The CDR3 loop reads CSVEAGVFTEAFF. In nucleotides, the CDR3 is TGCAGCGTTGAAGCGGGGGTATTCACTGAAGCTTTCTTT. Supplemented by reference TRBV29-1 and TRBJ1-1, the full variable domain reads SAVISQKPSRDICQRGTSLTIQCQVDSQVTMMFWYRQQPGQSLTLIATANQGSEATYESGFVIDKFPISRPNLTFSTLTVSNMSPEDSSIYLCSVEAGVFTEAFFGQGTRLTVV.